The clone carrying this TCR beta chain was observed at least ten times. The antigen is not known. The CDR3 runs 14 residues. Germline-derived CDR1 and CDR2 are SEHNR and FQNEAQ (reference sequence). V gave up 5 bases and J gave up 5 bases; unmatched junction bases: 3. The data stem from a study of T cell repertoires in cytomegalovirus infection. Study-level background: Carrying CMV and the relevant HLA type showed in public TCR beta signatures.

TCRdb analysed the reads with MiXCR anew, one entry per CDR3 protein. The sample lists 150,000 to 200,000 distinct CDR3 sequences, approximately 9.6% occurring once. Study-wide findings and caveats: CMV-specific TCR beta clonotypes restricted by HLA-C dominated the ex vivo response.

The receptor comes from a human donor in good health (CMV status not recorded). Some clones in this sample may be carry-over from other donors' samples. The V gene is TRBV7-9, the J gene TRBJ1-4; 9 bases are shared with TRBD1. Sequencing was performed on PBMCs. CDR3 in amino acids: CASSTGTGNEKLFF. CDR3 sequence (DNA): TGTGCCAGCAGCACTGGGACAGGGAATGAAAAACTGTTTTTT.